This T cell receptor beta chain was sequenced for a study of blood T cells in healthy people across ages. Broader study findings: Those diversity estimates obtained from one million T cells were thought to be underestimates. Compared with aged donors, long-lived donors showed fewer expanded clones, suggesting selection. What prevented conclusive comparison of naive and antigen-experienced cells was that PBMCs were unsorted. Per million T cells, TCR beta diversity dropped roughly linearly as age increased.

A second PCR of 7 to 11 cycles used a sample-barcoded 5' primer and a J-beta primer mix. One entry per CDR3 protein results from TCRdb running MiXCR on the 5' RACE reads. The sample includes 1.5 million to 2 million distinct CDR3 sequences, about 39% of them seen just once. As regards this clonotype: Its antigen is unidentified.

Per the germline V gene, CDR1 is DFQATT and CDR2 is SNEGSKA (reference sequence). J was trimmed by 2 bases and V by 4 bases; bases with no gene match: 8. CDR3 length equals 14 residues. This chain joins TRBV20-1 and TRBJ2-7, with 7 bases fitting TRBD1. This receptor was obtained from a human donor in good health. The sequenced sample was blood. This CDR3 is CSAISRQGPYEQYF. CDR3 DNA sequence: TGCAGTGCTATTTCTCGACAGGGACCCTACGAGCAGTACTTC.